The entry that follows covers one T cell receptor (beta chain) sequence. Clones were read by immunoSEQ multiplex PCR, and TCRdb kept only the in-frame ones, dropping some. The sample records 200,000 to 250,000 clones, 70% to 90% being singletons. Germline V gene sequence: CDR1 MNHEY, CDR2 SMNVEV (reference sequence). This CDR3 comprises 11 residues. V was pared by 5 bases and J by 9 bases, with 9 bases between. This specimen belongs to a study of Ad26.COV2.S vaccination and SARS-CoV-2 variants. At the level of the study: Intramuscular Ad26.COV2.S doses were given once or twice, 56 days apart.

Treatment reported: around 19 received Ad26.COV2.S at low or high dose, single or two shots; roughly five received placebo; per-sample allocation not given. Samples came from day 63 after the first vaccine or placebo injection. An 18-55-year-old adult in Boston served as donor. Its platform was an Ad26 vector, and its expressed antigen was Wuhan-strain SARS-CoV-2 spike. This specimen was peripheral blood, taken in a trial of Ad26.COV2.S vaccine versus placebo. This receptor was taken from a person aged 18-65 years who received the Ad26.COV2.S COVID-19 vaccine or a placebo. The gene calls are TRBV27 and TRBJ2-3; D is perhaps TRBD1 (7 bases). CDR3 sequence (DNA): TGTGCCAGCAGTCAGGGGGGCACGCAGTATTTT. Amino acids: CASSQGGTQYF.